A single sample gave rise to the 20 T cell receptor beta chains below, sequenced in a study of blood T cell repertoires in COVID-19. The assay was immunoSEQ multiplex PCR, and TCRdb's table has in-frame clones only and misses some. Here the sample spans fewer than 600,000 clones, 89% being singletons. Input material: peripheral blood. These receptors were obtained from a man between 18 and 35 years old with COVID-19, enrolled during active disease.

J is TRBJ1-2 and V is TRBV3-1 (or the pseudogene TRBV3-2); D is unclear. The germline V gene encodes CDR1 LGHDT and CDR2 YNNKEL (reference sequence). This CDR3 spans 10 amino acids. V lost 1 base and J lost 14, with 8 bases in between. In DNA, the CDR3 is TGTGCCAGCAGCCAAGGCGCGGTTACCTTC. Translated: CASSQGAVTF.

V usage is TRBV24-1 and J usage is TRBJ2-7; tentative D call: TRBD1 (6 bases). Per the germline V gene, CDR1 is KGHDR and CDR2 is SFDVKD. Trimming shortened V by 2 bases and J by 0 bases, and 10 bases separated the two germline ends. CDR3 length equals 15 residues. The CDR3 region has the DNA TGTGCCACCAGTGATTCAGGGGCTAGCTCCTACGAGCAGTACTTC. It yields the protein CATSDSGASSYEQYF.

This chain joins TRBV24-1 and TRBJ2-3; TRBD2 might be the D (6 bases). The CDR3 length is 14 residues. V was cut by 9 bases and J by 3 bases, with 15 bases left in between. Germline CDR1 is KGHDR and CDR2 is SFDVKD. CDR3 sequence: CATASGVSTDTQYF. CDR3 nucleotide sequence: TGTGCCACCGCGTCGGGAGTTAGTACAGATACGCAGTATTTT.

V gene TRBV25-1 combines with J gene TRBJ2-7; 9 bases are a match to TRBD1. There are 14 residues in the CDR3. Per germline, CDR1 MGHDK and CDR2 SYGVNS. The ends lost 7 bases at V and 2 bases at J; junction bases unmatched: 6. In DNA, the CDR3 is TGTGCCAGCACATCGGGACAGGGCACCTACGAGCAGTACTTC. The encoded protein is CASTSGQGTYEQYF.

This chain joins TRBV3-1 (or the pseudogene TRBV3-2) and TRBJ2-3; D is unresolved. V was shortened by 2 bases and J by 3 bases, with 12 bases between the two germline ends. Germline assignment: CDR1 LGHDT and CDR2 YNNKEL (reference sequence). The length of the CDR3 is 15 residues. For the CDR3, the DNA is TGTGCCAGCAGCCAACTAGATCCTTCGACAGATACGCAGTATTTT. The encoded protein is CASSQLDPSTDTQYF.

This chain connects TRBV7-6 to TRBJ2-7; 14 nucleotides agree with TRBD2. Germline lookup yields CDR1 SGHVS and CDR2 FNYEAQ. V shed 5 bases and J 4 bases; nucleotides not matched to a gene: 7. This CDR3 is 16 amino acids long. The CDR3 coding sequence is TGTGCCAGCAGCGCACGACTAGCGGGAGGGCCTTACGAGCAGTACTTC. This encodes CASSARLAGGPYEQYF. Together with reference TRBV7-6 and TRBJ2-7, the CDR3 gives the full variable domain: GAGVSQSPRYKVTKRGQDVALRCDPISGHVSLYWYRQALGQGPEFLTYFNYEAQQDKSGLPNDRFSAERPEGSISTLTIQRTEQRDSAMYRCASSARLAGGPYEQYFGPGTRLTVT.

Only a few counts were recorded for this clone. J is TRBJ2-7 and V is TRBV5-4; 7 bases align to TRBD1. Germline V gene lookup returns CDR1 SGHNT and CDR2 YYREEE (reference sequence). The V gene end was trimmed by 2 bases and the J gene end by 3 bases; junction bases not matched to a gene: 8. This CDR3 has 15 amino acids. The CDR3 here is CASSFRGQFHYEQYF. For the CDR3, the DNA is TGTGCCAGCAGCTTCAGGGGACAGTTTCACTACGAGCAGTACTTC.

The chain recombines TRBV6-5 with TRBJ2-7, with 8 bases identical to TRBD1. CDR1 is MNHEY, CDR2 SVGAGI, per germline. Trimming took 6 bases from V and 7 from J; bases not matched to a gene: 8. There are 13 residues in the CDR3. CDR3: CASSLGQGGEQYF. CDR3 DNA: TGTGCCAGCAGCCTTGGACAGGGAGGAGAGCAGTACTTC.

The gene calls are TRBV5-6 and TRBJ2-7; 9 bases are a match to TRBD1. CDR1 and CDR2 from the germline V gene are SGHDT and YYEEEE. CDR3 length: 15 residues. After removal of 1 base from V and 7 bases from J, the junction contained 9 bases not matched to a gene. The CDR3 protein is CASSLLGTGNGEQYF. The CDR3 DNA follows: TGTGCCAGCAGCTTGCTTGGGACAGGGAATGGTGAGCAGTACTTC.

The chain recombines TRBV2 with TRBJ2-2, with 8 bases fitting TRBD1. The CDR3 covers 15 residues. V was pared by 6 bases and J by 4 bases, with 7 bases of the junction left unmatched. The germline gives CDR1 SNHLY, CDR2 FYNNEI. CDR3 DNA sequence: TGTGCCAGCAGCGAGACAGGGGACCGCACCGGGGAGCTGTTTTTT. This gives the protein CASSETGDRTGELFF.

The V gene is TRBV5-1, the J gene TRBJ2-3, with D perhaps TRBD2 (5 bases). This CDR3 region has 16 residues. V was shortened by 4 bases and J by 0 bases, with 15 bases between the two germline ends. Germline V lookup: CDR1 SGHRS, CDR2 YFSETQ. The CDR3 protein is CASSPAEAASTDTQYF. In DNA form, the CDR3 reads TGCGCCAGCAGCCCCGCCGAAGCGGCTAGCACAGATACGCAGTATTTT.

The chain links TRBV6-5 to TRBJ2-7; tentative D call: TRBD1 (6 bases). The V end was cut by 8 bases, the J end by 3 bases, with 8 bases between. The CDR3 length is 11 residues. The germline gives CDR1 MNHEY, CDR2 SVGAGI. CDR3 sequence (DNA): TGTGCCAGCCAGGGGATCTACGAGCAGTACTTC. It is translated as CASQGIYEQYF.

This chain joins TRBV7-9 and TRBJ1-1; the D gene is possibly TRBD1 (6 bases). Germline assignment: CDR1 SEHNR and CDR2 FQNEAQ (reference sequence). This CDR3 spans 13 amino acids. V lost 3 bases to trimming and J lost 5 bases, with 10 bases between them. The CDR3 protein is CASSFPGATEAFF. CDR3 DNA: TGTGCCAGCAGCTTCCCAGGGGCAACTGAAGCTTTCTTT.

The V gene is TRBV27, the J gene TRBJ1-1; TRBD1 matches at 8 bases. Germline CDR1 reads MNHEY; CDR2 reads SMNVEV (reference sequence). Trimming took 7 bases from V and 1 from J; bases not matched to a gene: 14. This CDR3 contains 17 residues. The CDR3 loop reads CASKFMGPGGQNTEAFF. The CDR3 nucleotides read TGTGCCAGCAAATTTATGGGTCCAGGGGGCCAGAACACTGAAGCTTTCTTT.

This rearrangement joins TRBV9 to TRBJ2-7; 8 bases align to TRBD2. The germline V gene encodes CDR1 SGDLS and CDR2 YYNGEE. V was clipped by 4 bases and J by 2 bases; unmatched bases: 5. The CDR3 spans 14 residues. The CDR3 DNA reads as TGTGCCAGCAGCCCCAGCGGGAGTGCCTACGAGCAGTACTTC. Protein sequence: CASSPSGSAYEQYF. Full variable domain (rest looked up from reference TRBV9 and TRBJ2-7): DSGVTQTPKHLITATGQRVTLRCSPRSGDLSVYWYQQSLDQGLQFLIQYYNGEERAKGNILERFSAQQFPDLHSELNLSSLELGDSALYFCASSPSGSAYEQYFGPGTRLTVT.

This rearrangement joins TRBV25-1 to TRBJ2-3; TRBD1 agrees at 9 bases. With V trimmed by 6 bases and J by 5 bases, 6 bases remained unmatched. The CDR3 extends over 14 amino acids. Germline loops: CDR1 MGHDK, CDR2 SYGVNS. Here the CDR3 reads CASSPGQGKDTQYF. In nucleotides, the CDR3 is TGTGCCAGCAGCCCGGGACAGGGTAAAGATACGCAGTATTTT. Full variable domain (remainder filled in from reference TRBV25-1 and TRBJ2-3): EADIYQTPRYLVIGTGKKITLECSQTMGHDKMYWYQQDPGMELHLIHYSYGVNSTEKGDLSSESTVSRIRTEHFPLTLESARPSHTSQYLCASSPGQGKDTQYFGPGTRLTVL.

The gene calls are TRBV5-1 and TRBJ2-5, with 13 bases fitting TRBD2. The CDR3 is made up of 17 amino acids. CDR1 and CDR2 (germline): SGHRS, YFSETQ. V lost 0 bases to trimming and J lost 5 bases; unmatched junction nucleotides: 7. The CDR3 bases are TGCGCCAGCAGCTTGGAACTAGCGGGAGGGCCAGGGGAGACCCAGTACTTC. Translating gives CASSLELAGGPGETQYF.

This clone showed up just a few times. This chain uses TRBV6-5 with TRBJ1-4; the match to TRBD1 covers 11 bases. Germline-derived CDR1 and CDR2 are MNHEY and SVGAGI. V lost 3 bases and J lost 8; bases outside the gene matches: 5. This CDR3 spans 15 amino acids. The CDR3 DNA reads as TGTGCCAGCAGTTATTCGGACAGGGGGCACGAAAAACTGTTTTTT. It yields the protein CASSYSDRGHEKLFF.

The rearrangement links TRBV12-3 or TRBV12-4 to TRBJ2-5, with TRBD1 as a possible D gene (6 bases). The CDR3 consists of 13 residues. Trimming left V 5 bases short and J 2 bases short, with 9 bases between. The CDR3 here is CASSPQGQETQYF. The CDR3 nucleotides read TGTGCCAGCAGTCCTCAGGGGCAAGAGACCCAGTACTTC.

V is TRBV2 and J is TRBJ2-1; 9 bases are a match to TRBD2. The CDR3 covers 13 residues. The V and J ends lost 6 bases and 3 bases, in that order; junction bases with no gene match: 0. Germline assignment: CDR1 SNHLY and CDR2 FYNNEI. CDR3 sequence: CASRTSGYNEQFF. CDR3 sequence (DNA): TGTGCCAGCAGGACTAGCGGCTACAATGAGCAGTTCTTC.